Presented here are 30 T cell receptor beta chains from one specimen sequenced in a study of blood T cell repertoires in COVID-19. Produced via immunoSEQ multiplex PCR; TCRdb's table is partial and in-frame only. The sample shows around 230,000 clones, about 83% of them seen only once. Sequencing was performed on peripheral blood. These receptors all stem from a woman between 35 and 50 years old with active or convalescent COVID-19.

This clone was counted at least ten times. Additional DNA sequences in this sample encode the identical CDR3. This chain links TRBV7-3 with TRBJ2-3, with D uncertain. Germline V gene lookup returns CDR1 SGHTA and CDR2 FQGTGA. This CDR3 is 12 amino acids long. With 5 bases removed from V and 1 base from J, the gap between germline ends came to 4 bases. The CDR3 is CASSPGTDTQYF. CDR3 bases: TGTGCCAGCAGCCCGGGCACAGATACGCAGTATTTT.

This chain connects TRBV5-1 to TRBJ2-2; 9 bases agree with TRBD1. With V trimmed by 3 bases and J by 3 bases, 6 bases remained unmatched. The CDR3 has 16 amino acids. The V gene's germline CDR1 is SGHRS and CDR2 YFSETQ. This chain's CDR3 is CASSSDGQGYTGELFF. The CDR3 coding sequence is TGCGCCAGCAGCTCCGACGGACAGGGGTACACCGGGGAGCTGTTTTTT.

A single count supports this clone. The rearrangement joins TRBV5-1 to TRBJ1-4; D perhaps matches TRBD1 (6 bases). V was clipped by 4 bases and J by 8 bases, with 18 bases between them. CDR3 length: 15 residues. CDR1 and CDR2 (germline): SGHRS, YFSETQ. In DNA form, the CDR3 reads TGCGCCAGCAGCGTAACAGGGAACCCCGGGGAAAAACTGTTTTTT. Protein sequence: CASSVTGNPGEKLFF.

The sample holds a few counts of this clone. The V and J genes are TRBV11-3 and TRBJ1-6; 8 bases agree with TRBD1. V was clipped by 5 bases and J by 5 bases; unmatched bases: 5. Germline V gives CDR1 SGHNT, CDR2 YENEEA. This CDR3 is built from 15 residues. The CDR3 sequence is CASSLQGENNSPLHF. Written as DNA, the CDR3 is TGTGCCAGCAGCCTACAGGGGGAGAATAATTCACCCCTCCACTTT.

A few counts support this clone. This chain uses TRBV2 with TRBJ2-6, with D possibly TRBD2 on 6 matching bases. The V end was cut by 6 bases, the J end by 0 bases, with 6 bases between. The germline V gene encodes CDR1 SNHLY and CDR2 FYNNEI. The CDR3 loop spans 14 amino acids. The CDR3 sequence: CASRRDSGANVLTF. CDR3 bases: TGTGCCAGCAGGCGGGACTCTGGGGCCAACGTCCTGACTTTC.

The chain combines TRBV25-1 with TRBJ2-5; TRBD2 is a possible D gene (6 bases). V lost 4 bases, J lost 0 bases, and 9 bases lay in between. Germline values: CDR1 MGHDK, CDR2 SYGVNS. The CDR3 extends over 14 amino acids. The CDR3: CASSVGLYQETQYF. Here the CDR3 DNA reads TGTGCCAGCAGTGTGGGACTGTACCAAGAGACCCAGTACTTC. The full variable domain, its missing parts supplied by reference TRBV25-1 and TRBJ2-5, is EADIYQTPRYLVIGTGKKITLECSQTMGHDKMYWYQQDPGMELHLIHYSYGVNSTEKGDLSSESTVSRIRTEHFPLTLESARPSHTSQYLCASSVGLYQETQYFGPGTRLLVL.

The rearrangement joins TRBV5-6 to TRBJ2-1; a weak D match, TRBD1 (6 bases). This CDR3 has 14 amino acids. CDR1 is SGHDT, CDR2 YYEEEE, per germline. Trimming shortened V by 1 base and J by 7 bases, and 12 bases separated the two germline ends. The CDR3 DNA reads as TGTGCCAGCAGCTTGAGGGCAGGGGTTAATGAGCAGTTCTTC. Translated: CASSLRAGVNEQFF.

The chain has TRBV19 and TRBJ2-1; perhaps TRBD1 as D (5 bases). Germline V gene data show CDR1 as LNHDA and CDR2 as SQIVND (reference sequence). The CDR3 has 16 residues. V was shortened by 5 bases and J by 0 bases, with 14 bases between the two germline ends. The CDR3 reads CASSGWGASSYNEQFF. DNA for the CDR3: TGTGCCAGTAGTGGTTGGGGCGCGAGCTCCTACAATGAGCAGTTCTTC.

The chain uses TRBV20-1 and TRBJ2-5; 11 bases line up with TRBD2. V was clipped by 3 bases and J by 4 bases; unmatched bases: 7. This CDR3 is 15 amino acids long. Germline V CDR1 and CDR2: DFQATT, SNEGSKA (reference sequence). Here the CDR3 DNA reads TGCAGTGCTAGTAGTCGGCTAGCGGGAGGAGAGACCCAGTACTTC. Translated: CSASSRLAGGETQYF.

In its sample, this clone was seen many times. The CDR3 loop is CASSLGAGHTDTQYF. DNA for the CDR3: TGTGCCAGCAGCTTGGGAGCAGGGCACACAGATACGCAGTATTTT. J is TRBJ2-3 and V is TRBV5-6; possible D gene TRBD1, 5 bases. Trimming pared 0 bases from V and 2 bases from J, leaving 10 bases between. Germline V CDR1 and CDR2: SGHDT, YYEEEE. This CDR3 comprises 15 residues.

V gene TRBV6-5 combines with J gene TRBJ2-3; TRBD1 is a possible D gene (6 bases). Germline-derived CDR1 and CDR2 are MNHEY and SVGAGI. With 2 bases removed from V and 4 bases from J, the gap between germline ends came to 10 bases. This CDR3 contains 14 residues. In DNA, the CDR3 is TGTGCCAGCAGTTACCAGGGGCCCGCAGATACGCAGTATTTT. Translated, it gives CASSYQGPADTQYF.

The rearrangement links TRBV18 to TRBJ1-5; 10 bases map to TRBD1. The CDR3 length is 16 residues. V was clipped by 3 bases and J by 3 bases; unmatched bases: 5. Germline CDR1 and CDR2: KGHSH and LQKENI. CDR3 sequence reads: CASSPRGQGTNQPQHF. The CDR3 DNA reads as TGTGCCAGCTCACCTCGGGGACAGGGGACCAATCAGCCCCAGCATTTT.

This chain links TRBV5-6 with TRBJ1-5, with D hard to call. This CDR3 contains 15 residues. Germline assignment: CDR1 SGHDT and CDR2 YYEEEE. The V end was cut by 4 bases, the J end by 1 base, with 12 bases between. CDR3 DNA: TGTGCCAGCAGCGCTGACCCGCGGAGCAATCAGCCCCAGCATTTT. Its translation is CASSADPRSNQPQHF.

This sequence joins TRBV2 and TRBJ1-2, with D perhaps TRBD1 (5 bases). Germline CDR1 reads SNHLY; CDR2 reads FYNNEI. V lost 8 bases, J lost 4 bases, and 11 bases lay in between. This CDR3 region has 12 residues. The CDR3 is CASGRAPYGYTF. The CDR3 nucleotides are TGTGCCAGCGGCAGGGCTCCCTATGGCTACACCTTC.

V gene TRBV5-6 combines with J gene TRBJ1-1, with no clear D. The CDR3 covers 15 residues. V dropped 4 bases and J dropped 2 bases, with 15 bases sitting between them. Germline-derived CDR1 and CDR2 are SGHDT and YYEEEE. The CDR3 nucleotides read TGTGCCAGCAGCGCCCTAACCATAGCTAACACTGAAGCTTTCTTT. Translation gives CASSALTIANTEAFF.

The chain uses TRBV19 and TRBJ2-7; 9 nucleotides agree with TRBD1. The germline V gene has CDR1 LNHDA and CDR2 SQIVND (reference sequence). V lost 6 bases and J lost 3; bases outside the gene matches: 9. CDR3 length equals 15 residues. The CDR3 DNA sequence: TGTGCCAGTAGGGGCCGGGACAGGGTCAACTACGAGCAGTACTTC. Translation: CASRGRDRVNYEQYF.

V usage is TRBV10-3 and J usage is TRBJ1-2; a weak D match, TRBD1 (6 bases). CDR3 length: 17 amino acids. Trimming cost V 5 bases and J 3 bases, with 22 bases left between them. Germline-derived CDR1 and CDR2 are ENHRY and SYGVKD. The CDR3 spells CAISRGAALLGDYGYTF. The CDR3 DNA reads TGTGCCATCAGTCGGGGGGCGGCTCTTCTAGGCGACTATGGCTACACCTTC.

This clone came up a few times. This chain connects TRBV7-9 to TRBJ1-4; 7 bases line up with TRBD1. Germline loops: CDR1 SEHNR, CDR2 FQNEAQ (reference sequence). The V and J ends lost 5 bases and 0 bases, in that order; junction bases with no gene match: 3. This CDR3 is 15 amino acids long. The CDR3 sequence: CASSGTDPTNEKLFF. The CDR3 region has the DNA TGTGCCAGCAGCGGGACAGACCCAACTAATGAAAAACTGTTTTTT.

The chain has TRBV27 and TRBJ1-6; perhaps TRBD1 as D (5 bases). The CDR3 consists of 19 residues. V was cut by 2 bases and J by 0 bases, with 17 bases left in between. Germline V gene sequence: CDR1 MNHEY, CDR2 SMNVEV (reference sequence). In nucleotides, the CDR3 is TGTGCCAGCAGTTTAGGGCCAAAGGGGCCGGGCTCCTATAATTCACCCCTCCACTTT. Protein sequence: CASSLGPKGPGSYNSPLHF.

DNA for the CDR3: TGCGCCAGCTCCCTTGGGGGGGCAATTAACACTGAAGCTTTCTTT. Translation: CASSLGGAINTEAFF. The chain couples TRBV5-1 to TRBJ1-1; tentative D call: TRBD1 (6 bases). In germline, CDR1 is SGHRS, CDR2 YFSETQ. V was cut by 7 bases and J by 2 bases, with 18 bases left in between. The CDR3 extends over 15 amino acids. Based on the CDR3 plus reference TRBV5-1 and TRBJ1-1, the full variable domain is KAGVTQTPRYLIKTRGQQVTLSCSPISGHRSVSWYQQTPGQGLQFLFEYFSETQRNKGNFPGRFSGRQFSNSRSEMNVSTLELGDSALYLCASSLGGAINTEAFFGQGTRLTVV.

The chain has TRBV18 and TRBJ1-5; D may be TRBD1 (6 bases). CDR1 is KGHSH and CDR2 is LQKENI in the germline V gene. The CDR3 loop spans 16 amino acids. Trimming removed 3 bases from V and 1 base from J, with 13 bases in between. The CDR3 spells CASSPATGSSNQPQHF. CDR3 nucleotides: TGTGCCAGCTCACCTGCCACAGGGTCCAGCAATCAGCCCCAGCATTTT.

The chain carries TRBV6-6 and TRBJ2-5, with TRBD2 matching 9 bases. This CDR3 has 16 residues. Germline CDR1 MNHNY, CDR2 SVGAGI (reference sequence). The V gene end was trimmed by 0 bases and the J gene end by 0 bases; junction bases not matched to a gene: 2. The DNA of the CDR3 is TGTGCCAGCAGTTACTCTCTAGCGGGGTACCAAGAGACCCAGTACTTC. Its translation is CASSYSLAGYQETQYF.

V gene TRBV27 combines with J gene TRBJ2-7; no firm D call. Trimming took 4 bases from V and 2 from J, leaving 15 bases between them. The germline V gene has CDR1 MNHEY and CDR2 SMNVEV (reference sequence). The CDR3 consists of 15 residues. The CDR3 region is CASSYKALGAYEQYF. The CDR3 DNA is TGTGCCAGCAGTTATAAAGCTCTAGGCGCCTACGAGCAGTACTTC.

This clone was observed a single time. This chain joins TRBV5-1 and TRBJ1-2; D might be TRBD1 (5 bases). This CDR3 comprises 16 residues. Trimming took 4 bases from V and 4 from J, leaving 20 bases between them. Germline loops: CDR1 SGHRS, CDR2 YFSETQ. The CDR3 coding sequence is TGCGCCAGCAGCCCGGGGGAGGGTATTTCGGGCTATGGCTACACCTTC. This codes for CASSPGEGISGYGYTF.

In this sample, this clone turned up once. This rearrangement joins TRBV7-9 to TRBJ2-3, with D uncertain. V dropped 5 bases and J dropped 2 bases, with 11 bases sitting between them. This CDR3 contains 14 residues. Germline CDR1 SEHNR, CDR2 FQNEAQ (reference sequence). CDR3 sequence (DNA): TGTGCCAGCAGCATCTCAGGAAACACAGATACGCAGTATTTT. It encodes CASSISGNTDTQYF.

The chain carries TRBV28 and TRBJ1-4; 7 positions agree with TRBD1. The CDR3 has 15 residues. CDR1 and CDR2 from the germline V gene are MDHEN and SYDVKM. V gave up 5 bases and J gave up 5 bases; unmatched junction bases: 8. The CDR3 DNA reads as TGTGCCAGCAGTCCCAGGGGGTCCGCGAATGAAAAACTGTTTTTT. Protein: CASSPRGSANEKLFF.

The chain recombines TRBV30 with TRBJ2-7; D unclear. Trimming removed 1 base from V and 4 bases from J, with 5 bases in between. The CDR3 consists of 11 residues. The germline gives CDR1 GTSNPN, CDR2 SVGIG (reference sequence). CDR3 coding DNA: TGTGCCTGGAGTGATATTTACGAGCAGTACTTC. Translated: CAWSDIYEQYF.

The chain links TRBV4-1 to TRBJ2-3, with TRBD2 matching over 12 bases. The CDR3 runs to 17 residues. V shed 3 bases, J shed 2 bases, and the junction held 6 bases outside the gene matches. The germline V gene encodes CDR1 MGHRA and CDR2 YSYEKL. This chain's CDR3 is CASSHSTSGRITDTQYF. CDR3 coding DNA: TGCGCCAGCAGCCATTCGACTAGCGGGAGAATCACAGATACGCAGTATTTT.

This clone was picked up a small number of times. The chain is built from TRBV11-2 and TRBJ2-2; D may be TRBD2 (6 bases). The ends were cut back, 6 bases at V and 6 bases at J, with 14 bases in the middle. Germline CDR1 reads SGHAT; CDR2 reads FQNNGV. The CDR3 contains 14 residues. The CDR3 here is CASSRGGKAGELFF. CDR3 bases: TGTGCCAGCAGTCGGGGCGGGAAGGCCGGGGAGCTGTTTTTT.

The chain is built from TRBV19 and TRBJ1-2, with D perhaps matching TRBD1 (6 bases). Trimming took 3 bases from V and 4 from J, leaving 12 bases between them. The CDR3 extends over 14 amino acids. Germline V gives CDR1 LNHDA, CDR2 SQIVND (reference sequence). The CDR3 DNA sequence: TGTGCCAGTAGTATCCCCTGGACAGTCTATGGCTACACCTTC. Protein: CASSIPWTVYGYTF. The variable domain in full, completed from reference TRBV19 and TRBJ1-2, reads DGGITQSPKYLFRKEGQNVTLSCEQNLNHDAMYWYRQDPGQGLRLIYYSQIVNDFQKGDIAEGYSVSREKKESFPLTVTSAQKNPTAFYLCASSIPWTVYGYTFGSGTRLTVV.